The 4 T cell receptor beta chains reported below all come from one sample, sequenced in a study of OX40 agonist ivuxolimab in advanced cancers. Profiling relied on immunoSEQ multiplex PCR, and the TCRdb table lists in-frame clones only, not all of them. Of 84,000 or so clones listed, 85% to 95% are singletons. Sequencing was performed on CD4+ or CD8+ T cells sorted from blood, taken in a trial of the OX40 agonist ivuxolimab. These receptors all come from an adult with an advanced solid tumor such as melanoma, head and neck, liver or kidney cancer.

The rearrangement uses TRBV18 and TRBJ2-7, with TRBD1 matching 8 bases. Trimming took 5 bases from V and 4 from J; bases not matched to a gene: 13. The CDR3 is 16 amino acids. CDR1 and CDR2 from the germline V gene are KGHSH and LQKENI. CDR3 in DNA: TGTGCCAGCTCAACCCCCGTTAGGACAGGGACTTACGAGCAGTACTTC. Translated: CASSTPVRTGTYEQYF.

CDR3 nucleotide sequence: TGTGCCAGCAGCTTTGCCGGACAGGGAAGTCAGCCCCAGCATTTT. It encodes CASSFAGQGSQPQHF. The chain joins TRBV6-1 to TRBJ1-5; 8 bases map to TRBD1. With 6 bases clipped from V and 6 bases from J, the junction kept 10 bases outside the gene matches. The CDR3 consists of 15 residues. Germline V gene data show CDR1 as MNHNS and CDR2 as SASEGT.

The J gene is TRBJ1-4, the V gene TRBV4-3, with D unresolved. Germline-derived CDR1 and CDR2 are LGHNA and YSLEER. V shed 1 base and J shed 4 bases, with 16 bases lying between them. This CDR3 region has 17 residues. This chain's CDR3 is CASSQGPYGRINEKLFF. CDR3 nucleotides: TGCGCCAGCAGCCAAGGGCCCTATGGACGGATTAATGAAAAACTGTTTTTT.

This chain joins TRBV19 and TRBJ1-1; 7 bases are a match to TRBD1. Germline CDR1 and CDR2: LNHDA and SQIVND (reference sequence). The CDR3 runs 15 residues. Trimming at V came to 8 bases and at J to 0 bases, leaving 9 bases not matched to a gene. CDR3 nucleotides: TGTGCCAGTGGCCCAGGGGGATGGGTGAACACTGAAGCTTTCTTT. This encodes CASGPGGWVNTEAFF.